The next 5 T cell receptor beta chains were all read from a single sample in a study of T cell repertoires and HLA-DP antigens. Their antigens remain unidentified. TCRdb keeps only in-frame clones here, not all; method: immunoSEQ multiplex PCR. This table has over 60,000 clones, about 80% appearing once. Input material: CD4+ T cells from PBMCs. Every receptor here comes from a man aged 60 to 69 in good health and CMV-seronegative.

This clone was seen more than once but under ten times. This chain connects TRBV2 to TRBJ1-5; D unresolved. CDR1 SNHLY and CDR2 FYNNEI come from the germline V gene. The ends were cut back, 4 bases at V and 3 bases at J, with 10 bases in the middle. CDR3 length equals 14 residues. The CDR3 here is CASSARNLNQPQHF. In nucleotides, the CDR3 is TGTGCCAGCAGTGCCCGCAATCTCAATCAGCCCCAGCATTTT.

The chain uses TRBV19 and TRBJ2-2; D possibly corresponds to TRBD1 (5 bases). The germline gives CDR1 LNHDA, CDR2 SQIVND (reference sequence). Trimming took off 9 bases at V and 4 bases at J, with 12 bases between the two ends. The CDR3 contains 13 residues. CDR3 bases: TGTGCCAGCGATCAGGGTTCCACCGGGGAGCTGTTTTTT. The encoded protein is CASDQGSTGELFF.

The chain recombines TRBV6-4 with TRBJ1-6; 8 nucleotides match TRBD1. CDR3 size: 15 residues. V lost 5 bases to trimming and J lost 5 bases; unmatched junction nucleotides: 5. Germline V gives CDR1 MRHNA, CDR2 SNTAGT. The CDR3 region is CASSRQGQDNSPLHF. Written as DNA, the CDR3 is TGTGCCAGCAGTCGACAGGGACAGGATAATTCACCCCTCCACTTT.

The rearrangement links TRBV5-4 to TRBJ1-2; TRBD1 aligns across 7 bases. The J segment lost 4 bases and the V segment lost 4 bases, leaving 4 bases of the junction unmatched. Germline V gene lookup returns CDR1 SGHNT and CDR2 YYREEE (reference sequence). The CDR3 consists of 13 residues. In DNA, the CDR3 is TGTGCCAGCAGCATTGGACAGGCCTATGGCTACACCTTC. Translated: CASSIGQAYGYTF.

V is TRBV5-4 and J is TRBJ2-1; D call uncertain. The CDR3 contains 13 residues. V was shortened by 4 bases and J by 7 bases, with 12 bases between the two germline ends. In germline, CDR1 is SGHNT, CDR2 YYREEE (reference sequence). The CDR3 DNA follows: TGTGCCAGCAGCCCCGCCCCCGGGAATGAGCAGTTCTTC. This sequence encodes CASSPAPGNEQFF.